Following are 6 T cell receptor beta chains from one sample sequenced in a study of blood T cells in healthy people across ages. Through a sample-barcoded 5' primer and a J-beta primer mix, a second PCR was run for roughly 7 to 11 cycles. TCRdb reprocessed the 5' RACE reads with MiXCR, giving one entry per CDR3 protein. The sample consists of around 670,000 distinct CDR3 sequences, 25% to 35% of them appearing once. Specimen: blood. The receptors here all came from an elderly woman in good health.

The rearrangement joins TRBV4-2 to TRBJ2-3; 8 bases are shared with TRBD2. CDR3 length equals 17 residues. Trimming removed 1 base from V and 2 bases from J; junction bases left unmatched: 8. Germline V gives CDR1 LGHNA, CDR2 YNFKEQ. The DNA for the CDR3 is TGTGCCAGCAGCCAAGCGGTAGGCGGGGGGACCACAGATACGCAGTATTTT. Translated, it gives CASSQAVGGGTTDTQYF.

The genes are TRBV10-3 and TRBJ1-1, with a possible D match to TRBD1 (5 bases). The germline CDR1 and CDR2 sequences are ENHRY and SYGVKD. Trimming shortened V by 2 bases and J by 4 bases, and 11 bases separated the two germline ends. This CDR3 comprises 14 residues. The CDR3 nucleotides read TGTGCCATCAGTGAGGGGGCCCGGTCCACTGAAGCTTTCTTT. This encodes CAISEGARSTEAFF.

The V gene is TRBV15, the J gene TRBJ1-5; 9 bases map to TRBD1. Germline CDR1 is LNHNV and CDR2 is YYDKDF (reference sequence). Germline trimming cut 3 bases from V and 2 bases from J; bases unmatched to any gene: 8. This CDR3 is 17 amino acids long. The CDR3 protein is CATSSSRQGGGNQPQHF. As DNA, the CDR3 is TGTGCCACCAGCAGCAGTCGACAGGGGGGGGGCAATCAGCCCCAGCATTTT.

Only a few counts were recorded for this clonotype. This chain links TRBV6-2 or TRBV6-3 with TRBJ2-4; no definite D call. V was clipped by 5 bases and J by 0 bases, with 20 bases between them. CDR1 is MNHEY, CDR2 SVGEGT, per germline. The CDR3 covers 18 residues. The CDR3 DNA is TGTGCCAGCAGTCACGCGGATCCAGCCGTGTTAGCCAAAAACATTCAGTACTTC. Translating gives CASSHADPAVLAKNIQYF.

Worth noting for this clonotype: One junction end disagrees with the germline gene, perhaps due to a read error. The chain recombines TRBV12-3 or TRBV12-4 with TRBJ2-3; TRBD1 or TRBD2 may be the D gene (5 bases each). The CDR3 covers 17 residues. The CDR3 here is CANSFPRGLFSTDAQYF. In DNA, the CDR3 is TGTGCCAACAGTTTTCCGAGGGGATTGTTTAGTACAGATGCGCAGTATTTT.

This clonotype has ten or more counts. The gene calls are TRBV6-1 and TRBJ1-5, with 8 bases aligning to TRBD1. Germline CDR1 and CDR2: MNHNS and SASEGT. This CDR3 region has 14 residues. V shed 6 bases and J 4 bases; nucleotides not matched to a gene: 5. This chain's CDR3 is CASSQGALNQPQHF. The CDR3 coding sequence is TGTGCCAGCAGCCAGGGGGCACTTAATCAGCCCCAGCATTTT.